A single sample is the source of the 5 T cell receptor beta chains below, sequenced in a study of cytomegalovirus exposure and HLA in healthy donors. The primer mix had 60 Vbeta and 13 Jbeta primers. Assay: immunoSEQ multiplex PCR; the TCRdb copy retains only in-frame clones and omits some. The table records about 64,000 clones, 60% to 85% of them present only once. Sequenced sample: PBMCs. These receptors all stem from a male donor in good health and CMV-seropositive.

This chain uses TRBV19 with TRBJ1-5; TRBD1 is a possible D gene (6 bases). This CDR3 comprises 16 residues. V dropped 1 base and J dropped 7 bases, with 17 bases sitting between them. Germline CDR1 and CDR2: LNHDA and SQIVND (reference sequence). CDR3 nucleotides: TGTGCCAGTAGTATAGGGGGCTCAGGGGCAGCCCAGCCCCAGCATTTT. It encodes CASSIGGSGAAQPQHF.

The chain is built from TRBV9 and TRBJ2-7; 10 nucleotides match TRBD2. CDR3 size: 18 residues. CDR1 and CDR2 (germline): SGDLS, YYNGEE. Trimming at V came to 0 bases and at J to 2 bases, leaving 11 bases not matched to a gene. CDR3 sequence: CASSVGAFSGGQPYEQYF. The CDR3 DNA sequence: TGTGCCAGCAGCGTAGGCGCCTTTAGCGGGGGGCAACCCTACGAGCAGTACTTC.

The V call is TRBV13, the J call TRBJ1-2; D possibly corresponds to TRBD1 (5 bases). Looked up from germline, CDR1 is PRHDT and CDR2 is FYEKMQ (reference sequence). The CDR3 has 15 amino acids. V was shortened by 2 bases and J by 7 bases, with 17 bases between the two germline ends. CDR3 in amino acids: CASSLRGSGSGGYTF. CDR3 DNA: TGTGCCAGCAGCTTAAGGGGTTCAGGGTCGGGTGGCTACACCTTC.

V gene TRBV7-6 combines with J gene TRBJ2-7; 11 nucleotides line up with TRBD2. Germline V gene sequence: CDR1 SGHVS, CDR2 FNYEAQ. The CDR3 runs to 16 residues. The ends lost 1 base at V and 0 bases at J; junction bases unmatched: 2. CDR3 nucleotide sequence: TGTGCCAGCAGCTTAGTGGGGACTAGCGGCTCCTACGAGCAGTACTTC. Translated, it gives CASSLVGTSGSYEQYF.

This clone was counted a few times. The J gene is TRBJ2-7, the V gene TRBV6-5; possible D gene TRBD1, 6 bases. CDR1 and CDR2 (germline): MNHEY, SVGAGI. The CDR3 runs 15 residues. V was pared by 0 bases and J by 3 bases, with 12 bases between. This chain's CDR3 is CASSYSRQAYYEQYF. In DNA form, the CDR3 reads TGTGCCAGCAGTTACTCGAGACAGGCTTACTACGAGCAGTACTTC.